A single sample gave rise to the 20 T cell receptor beta chains below, sequenced in a study of cytomegalovirus exposure and HLA in healthy donors. A multiplex PCR was run with 60 Vbeta primers and 13 Jbeta primers. Data came from immunoSEQ multiplex PCR; TCRdb stores just in-frame clones and leaves some out. The sample gives some 130,000 clones, 66% of which show up once; roughly 1.7% is in the top ten. What was sequenced was PBMCs. The source of these receptors is a human donor in good health.

The V and J genes are TRBV5-6 and TRBJ2-5; D may be TRBD1 (7 bases). The V gene's germline CDR1 is SGHDT and CDR2 YYEEEE. V dropped 5 bases and J dropped 5 bases, with 22 bases sitting between them. The CDR3 extends over 16 amino acids. The DNA for the CDR3 is TGTGCCAGCAGTCCCCCGGGGGTGAGAGGGGGCGAGACCCAGTACTTC. Protein product: CASSPPGVRGGETQYF.

This rearrangement joins TRBV11-2 to TRBJ2-7, with TRBD2 matching 10 bases. This CDR3 is built from 15 residues. Germline V gene data show CDR1 as SGHAT and CDR2 as FQNNGV. J was trimmed by 3 bases and V by 5 bases; bases with no gene match: 7. The CDR3 here is CASSPSPSGSYEQYF. The CDR3 DNA is TGTGCCAGCAGCCCTTCTCCTAGCGGGAGCTACGAGCAGTACTTC.

This clone was detected only once. The chain has TRBV29-1 and TRBJ2-7; perhaps TRBD2 as D (6 bases). Germline values: CDR1 SQVTM, CDR2 ANQGSEA. CDR3 length equals 12 residues. Trimming shortened V by 4 bases and J by 5 bases, and 12 bases separated the two germline ends. The CDR3 region has the DNA TGCAGCGTTGGCCCAGGAGGGGACGAGCAGTACTTC. This codes for CSVGPGGDEQYF.

The chain has TRBV7-9 and TRBJ2-5; D is possibly TRBD1 (6 bases). This CDR3 contains 13 residues. Trimming left V 3 bases short and J 5 bases short, with 10 bases between. Germline V CDR1 and CDR2: SEHNR, FQNEAQ (reference sequence). The CDR3 sequence: CASSFRQGETQYF. The CDR3 nucleotides are TGTGCCAGCAGCTTCCGTCAGGGGGAGACCCAGTACTTC.

Only a few counts were recorded for this clone. This rearrangement joins TRBV29-1 to TRBJ2-2; 8 bases line up with TRBD2. This CDR3 has 17 amino acids. Unmatched junction bases numbered 13, after V lost 1 base and J lost 6 bases. CDR1 is SQVTM and CDR2 is ANQGSEA in the germline V gene. The CDR3 coding sequence is TGCAGCGTTGAAGGGCCTCGGGGGGGAGGGGGATCCGGGGAGCTGTTTTTT. As protein: CSVEGPRGGGGSGELFF.

This sequence joins TRBV7-3 and TRBJ2-1; D may be TRBD2 (6 bases). V lost 1 base, J lost 8 bases, and 15 bases lay in between. The CDR3 is made up of 15 amino acids. The V gene's germline CDR1 is SGHTA and CDR2 FQGTGA. This chain's CDR3 is CASSLMASARDEQFF. Here the CDR3 DNA reads TGTGCCAGCAGCTTAATGGCTAGCGCCCGGGATGAGCAGTTCTTC.

The V gene is TRBV27, the J gene TRBJ2-7; 7 bases match TRBD2. The CDR3 totals 14 residues. The trim removed 2 bases at V and 4 bases at J, leaving 5 bases unmatched. Germline CDR1 MNHEY, CDR2 SMNVEV (reference sequence). CDR3 loop: CASSLGGGAYEQYF. The DNA for the CDR3 is TGTGCCAGCAGTTTAGGGGGGGGAGCGTACGAGCAGTACTTC.

The V gene is TRBV5-1, the J gene TRBJ2-1; 11 bases map to TRBD1. Germline V CDR1 and CDR2: SGHRS, YFSETQ. This CDR3 comprises 16 residues. V dropped 0 bases and J dropped 8; count of bases not matched to a gene: 7. The CDR3 DNA reads TGCGCCAGCAGCTTGGGCCGGGACAGGGGGTTAGATGAGCAGTTCTTC. Its translation: CASSLGRDRGLDEQFF.

J is TRBJ2-1 and V is TRBV7-6, with 9 nucleotides matching TRBD2. Unmatched junction bases numbered 10, after V lost 0 bases and J lost 10 bases. Looked up from germline, CDR1 is SGHVS and CDR2 is FNYEAQ. This CDR3 contains 16 residues. The CDR3 sequence: CASSLAMGAGGLEQFF. In DNA form, the CDR3 reads TGTGCCAGCAGCTTAGCTATGGGCGCGGGAGGGTTGGAGCAGTTCTTC.

This sequence joins TRBV7-8 and TRBJ1-1; D is possibly TRBD1 (5 bases). The CDR3 has 18 residues. V was cut by 8 bases and J by 5 bases, with 30 bases left in between. CDR1 is SGHVS, CDR2 FQNEAQ, per germline. The DNA for the CDR3 is TGTGCCAGCCGAAAAAGGGGCGTAAGGATCCGCCCGGTGACTGAAGCTTTCTTT. Translation: CASRKRGVRIRPVTEAFF. The whole variable domain, remainder taken from reference TRBV7-8 and TRBJ1-1, is GAGVSQSPRYKVAKRGQDVALRCDPISGHVSLFWYQQALGQGPEFLTYFQNEAQLDKSGLPSDRFFAERPEGSVSTLKIQRTQQEDSAVYLCASRKRGVRIRPVTEAFFGQGTRLTVV.

V and J are TRBV19 and TRBJ1-5, with D unclear. The CDR3 loop spans 17 amino acids. Germline V gene lookup returns CDR1 LNHDA and CDR2 SQIVND (reference sequence). With 7 bases removed from V and 1 base from J, the gap between germline ends came to 20 bases. The CDR3, as DNA: TGTGCCAGTACTAAAGTGGGAGGACGGGGAAGCAATCAGCCCCAGCATTTT. Its protein is CASTKVGGRGSNQPQHF. The full variable domain, rest sourced from reference TRBV19 and TRBJ1-5, is DGGITQSPKYLFRKEGQNVTLSCEQNLNHDAMYWYRQDPGQGLRLIYYSQIVNDFQKGDIAEGYSVSREKKESFPLTVTSAQKNPTAFYLCASTKVGGRGSNQPQHFGDGTRLSIL.

This sequence joins TRBV6-1 and TRBJ2-3; 10 positions match TRBD2. There are 14 residues in the CDR3. Germline V lookup: CDR1 MNHNS, CDR2 SASEGT. V trimming: 10 bases; J trimming: 5 bases; junction bases outside the gene matches: 9. CDR3 protein: CATELAGMVDTQYF. CDR3 DNA sequence: TGTGCCACCGAACTAGCGGGAATGGTAGATACGCAGTATTTT.

This chain joins TRBV10-1 and TRBJ2-5; 8 bases map to TRBD1. Germline V CDR1 and CDR2: WNHNN, SYGVQD (reference sequence). V shed 4 bases, J shed 5 bases, and the junction held 12 bases outside the gene matches. This CDR3 spans 16 amino acids. The CDR3 protein is CASSASRQGAGETQYF. CDR3 nucleotides: TGCGCCAGCAGTGCCTCCAGGCAGGGGGCAGGGGAGACCCAGTACTTC.

The CDR3 nucleotides are TGCGCCAGCAGCGTTGGGACTAGCGGGATAAATGAGCAGTTCTTC. Its translation is CASSVGTSGINEQFF. The chain couples TRBV5-1 to TRBJ2-1; 13 nucleotides match TRBD2. The V and J ends lost 4 bases and 7 bases, in that order; junction bases with no gene match: 5. Germline CDR1 SGHRS, CDR2 YFSETQ. The CDR3 is 15 residues long.

The rearrangement uses TRBV7-3 and TRBJ2-2; 8 positions agree with TRBD2. Unmatched junction bases numbered 11, after V lost 5 bases and J lost 6 bases. The germline CDR1 and CDR2 sequences are SGHTA and FQGTGA. The CDR3 is 16 residues long. The CDR3 region has the DNA TGTGCCAGCAGCCGGGGTGCGGGAGGCCTCGCCGGGGAGCTGTTTTTT. It specifies CASSRGAGGLAGELFF.

V and J are TRBV29-1 and TRBJ2-1, with 10 bases that match TRBD2. Germline-derived CDR1 and CDR2 are SQVTM and ANQGSEA. V trimming: 6 bases; J trimming: 8 bases; junction bases outside the gene matches: 10. CDR3 length equals 14 residues. The CDR3 is CSVEQREGFDEQFF. The CDR3 DNA reads as TGCAGCGTAGAGCAGCGGGAGGGCTTCGATGAGCAGTTCTTC.

V usage is TRBV9 and J usage is TRBJ2-7; D is perhaps TRBD2 (5 bases). Germline assignment: CDR1 SGDLS and CDR2 YYNGEE. The CDR3 sequence is 13 residues long. V dropped 4 bases and J dropped 6 bases, with 14 bases sitting between them. The CDR3 loop reads CASSPQARGEQYF. The CDR3 coding sequence is TGTGCCAGCAGCCCCCAGGCCCGGGGCGAGCAGTACTTC. Full variable domain (outside the CDR3, taken from reference TRBV9 and TRBJ2-7): DSGVTQTPKHLITATGQRVTLRCSPRSGDLSVYWYQQSLDQGLQFLIQYYNGEERAKGNILERFSAQQFPDLHSELNLSSLELGDSALYFCASSPQARGEQYFGPGTRLTVT.

This clone has only one observation. This rearrangement joins TRBV11-2 to TRBJ2-3, with 8 bases identical to TRBD1. This CDR3 is 16 amino acids long. Germline V lookup: CDR1 SGHAT, CDR2 FQNNGV. V lost 3 bases and J lost 2; bases outside the gene matches: 7. Here the CDR3 reads CASSFGRTGNTDTQYF. The CDR3 bases are TGTGCCAGCAGCTTCGGCAGGACAGGGAACACAGATACGCAGTATTTT.

V and J are TRBV29-1 and TRBJ2-7; 11 nucleotides agree with TRBD1. Germline V gives CDR1 SQVTM, CDR2 ANQGSEA. Trimming took 6 bases from V and 4 from J; bases not matched to a gene: 5. CDR3 length equals 13 residues. The CDR3: CSVPGQGAYEQYF. The CDR3 coding sequence is TGCAGCGTACCAGGACAGGGGGCATACGAGCAGTACTTC.

This clone was recorded once. A junction end diverges from the germline sequence, so it may reflect a read error. This chain joins TRBV18 and TRBJ1-5, with 9 bases that match TRBD1. This CDR3 comprises 15 residues. CDR1 is KGHSH and CDR2 is LQKENI in the germline V gene. For the CDR3, the DNA is TGTGCCAGCGCACCAGACAGGGGGGAGGATCAGCCCCAGCATTTT. This codes for CASAPDRGEDQPQHF.